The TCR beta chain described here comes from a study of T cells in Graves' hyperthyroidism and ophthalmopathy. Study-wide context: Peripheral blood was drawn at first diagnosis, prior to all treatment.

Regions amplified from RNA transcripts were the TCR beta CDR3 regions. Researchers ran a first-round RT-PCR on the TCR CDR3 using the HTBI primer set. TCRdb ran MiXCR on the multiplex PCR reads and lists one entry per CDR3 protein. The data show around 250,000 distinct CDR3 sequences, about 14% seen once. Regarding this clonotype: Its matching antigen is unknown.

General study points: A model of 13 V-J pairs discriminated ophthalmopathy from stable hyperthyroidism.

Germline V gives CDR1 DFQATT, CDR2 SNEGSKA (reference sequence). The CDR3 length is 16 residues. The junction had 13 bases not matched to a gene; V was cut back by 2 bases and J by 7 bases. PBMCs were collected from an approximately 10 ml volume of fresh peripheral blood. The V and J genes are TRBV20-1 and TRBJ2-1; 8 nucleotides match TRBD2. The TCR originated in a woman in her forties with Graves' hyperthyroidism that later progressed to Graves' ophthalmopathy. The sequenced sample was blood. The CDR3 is CSARIRYGRAGNEQFF. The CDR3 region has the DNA TGCAGTGCTAGAATTCGGTACGGGAGGGCCGGGAATGAGCAGTTCTTC.